These 8 T cell receptor beta chains were all obtained from the same sample, sequenced in a study of blood T cell repertoires in COVID-19. Method: immunoSEQ multiplex PCR; TCRdb's copy keeps in-frame clones and lacks some. This sample carries tens of thousands of clones, roughly 91% of them seen once, and the ten largest clones take roughly 2%. Sequencing was done on a sample of peripheral blood. The receptors come from a woman between 45 and 65 years old in a cohort sampled during active COVID-19.

The chain links TRBV27 to TRBJ2-7, with TRBD2 matching 9 bases. The junction had 10 bases not matched to a gene; V was cut back by 2 bases and J by 2 bases. The CDR3 sequence is 17 residues long. From germline, CDR1 is MNHEY and CDR2 SMNVEV (reference sequence). The CDR3 DNA reads as TGTGCCAGCAGTTTAGGATCCCAGCGGGGGGTTCCCTACGAGCAGTACTTC. This gives the protein CASSLGSQRGVPYEQYF.

The gene calls are TRBV18 and TRBJ1-2; D gene ambiguous. Germline CDR1 reads KGHSH; CDR2 reads LQKENI. Trimming removed 3 bases from V and 7 bases from J, with 21 bases in between. The CDR3 runs 16 residues. The CDR3 sequence: CASSPRLGQAVGGYTF. As DNA, the CDR3 is TGTGCCAGCTCACCCCGGCTTGGGCAGGCTGTTGGTGGCTACACCTTC. The variable domain in full, with the rest retrieved from reference TRBV18 and TRBJ1-2, is NAGVMQNPRHLVRRRGQEARLRCSPMKGHSHVYWYRQLPEEGLKFMVYLQKENIIDESGMPKERFSAEFPKEGPSILRIQQVVRGDSAAYFCASSPRLGQAVGGYTFGSGTRLTVV.

This clone showed up just once. The chain joins TRBV7-6 to TRBJ2-5; 11 bases are shared with TRBD2. V lost 3 bases, J lost 4 bases, and 19 bases stayed unmatched. Germline V gives CDR1 SGHVS, CDR2 FNYEAQ. CDR3 length: 20 residues. In DNA form, the CDR3 reads TGTGCCAGCAGCTTCACAGGGGGAGGAATAGCGGGAGGGCCAGGAGAGACCCAGTACTTC. It specifies CASSFTGGGIAGGPGETQYF.

This chain links TRBV6-5 with TRBJ2-1; 8 bases fit TRBD2. The V gene end was trimmed by 4 bases and the J gene end by 4 bases; junction bases not matched to a gene: 3. The V gene's germline CDR1 is MNHEY and CDR2 SVGAGI. CDR3 size: 14 residues. This CDR3 is CASSSTSGYNEQFF. Here the CDR3 DNA reads TGTGCCAGCAGTTCAACTAGCGGTTACAATGAGCAGTTCTTC.

The chain joins TRBV2 to TRBJ2-3, with 9 bases fitting TRBD2. V shed 5 bases and J 4 bases; nucleotides not matched to a gene: 4. Germline CDR1 and CDR2: SNHLY and FYNNEI. The CDR3 contains 14 residues. CDR3 DNA sequence: TGTGCCAGCAGTCCGGGACTAGCTTCAGATACGCAGTATTTT. This codes for CASSPGLASDTQYF.

CDR3: CASRGTGLNYGYTF. The CDR3 nucleotides are TGTGCCAGTAGGGGGACAGGGCTAAACTATGGCTACACCTTC. The J gene is TRBJ1-2, the V gene TRBV19; TRBD1 matches at 9 bases. After removal of 6 bases from V and 2 bases from J, the junction contained 4 bases not matched to a gene. The CDR3 has 14 amino acids. Germline CDR1 and CDR2: LNHDA and SQIVND (reference sequence).

The count of this clone is one. V usage is TRBV2 and J usage is TRBJ1-6, with D maybe TRBD1 (5 bases). V lost 2 bases and J 6 bases, leaving 11 bases between the germline ends. Germline loops: CDR1 SNHLY, CDR2 FYNNEI. The CDR3 spans 15 residues. This chain's CDR3 is CASSEQKGVNSPLHF. The CDR3 DNA sequence: TGTGCCAGCAGTGAACAGAAAGGGGTTAATTCACCCCTCCACTTT.

The chain joins TRBV20-1 to TRBJ2-2; TRBD1 matches at 8 bases. Germline CDR1 reads DFQATT; CDR2 reads SNEGSKA (reference sequence). The CDR3 contains 15 residues. The V segment lost 3 bases and the J segment 6 bases; nucleotides outside the gene matches: 9. The CDR3 reads CSASSGDRGSGELFF. The CDR3 DNA is TGCAGTGCTAGTAGTGGAGACAGGGGTTCCGGGGAGCTGTTTTTT.